This T cell receptor (beta chain) is drawn from a study of response to subunit inactivated influenza vaccine. This clonotype occurred many times. The antigen remains undetermined. MiXCR was run by TCRdb on the RT-PCR reads, yielding one entry per CDR3 protein. The sample includes 500,000 to 700,000 distinct CDR3 sequences, under 25% of them seen just once. General study findings and limits: The authors put forward the suggestion that each seasonal influenza vaccination may bring in only a limited number of new T cells.

The CDR3 length is 14 residues. V trimming: 4 bases; J trimming: 5 bases; junction bases outside the gene matches: 6. CDR1 is LGHDT and CDR2 is YNNKEL in the germline V gene (reference sequence). The data were also submitted as part of a second study, on T cells expressing NK-cell markers. That study adds: Synthesis of TCR beta cDNA relied on 5'RACE template switching carrying UMIs. Sequencing covered eight donors, seven HCMV-seropositive and one seronegative. In four donors, dominant clonotypes made up roughly 28.3-65% of CD3+CD56-NKG2C+ cells.

The genes are TRBV3-1 and TRBJ2-7; 9 bases line up with TRBD1. The sequence derives from a man aged 45-60 years who received an inactivated influenza vaccine. The material sequenced was CD4+ T cells sorted from PBMCs, taken roughly 13 days after vaccination. The CDR3 DNA sequence: TGTGCCAGCAGCCTCGGGACAGGGAAGGACGAGCAGTACTTC. The encoded protein is CASSLGTGKDEQYF.